The T cell receptor beta chain described here comes from a study of cytomegalovirus exposure and HLA in healthy donors. Study in general: Membership in the Caucasian-associated ancestry cluster was found for about four fifths of approximately 400 genotyped donors. Study-level results: In the analysis, some V segments, TRBV6-2 and TRBV6-3 included, were excluded as indistinguishable. Presence/absence analyses took donor sequencing depth as roughly uniform. Sequencing likely caused a cluster of highly shared sequence variants.

V lost 3 bases and J 3 bases, leaving 11 bases between the germline ends. CDR3 length equals 14 residues. Germline CDR1 is SGDLS and CDR2 is YYNGEE. For this clone: Antigen unknown.

60 Vbeta and 13 Jbeta primers were used in PCR. Method: immunoSEQ multiplex PCR; TCRdb's copy keeps in-frame clones and lacks some. The table has approximately 220,000 clones, 60% to 85% seen once. The rearrangement joins TRBV9 to TRBJ2-3, with unresolved D. This sequence was found in a man aged 35 to 55 in good health and CMV-seronegative. The sample taken for sequencing was PBMCs. Here the CDR3 reads CASSASLYTDTQYF. The CDR3 bases are TGTGCCAGCAGCGCCTCCCTTTATACAGATACGCAGTATTTT.